The 26 T cell receptor beta chains below come from one sample, sequenced in a study of blood T cells in healthy people across ages. Alongside a J-beta primer mix, a sample-barcoded 5' primer served in a second PCR lasting about 7 to 12 cycles. Using its own MiXCR run on the 5' RACE reads, TCRdb lists one record per CDR3 protein. This repertoire shows fewer than 800,000 distinct CDR3 sequences, 45% to 50% found once; its top ten account for 25% to 35%. The specimen was blood. The receptor set was obtained from a woman in her fifties or sixties in good health.

The rearrangement links TRBV14 to TRBJ2-1; D possibly corresponds to TRBD2 (6 bases). The CDR3 has 16 amino acids. Germline CDR1 is SGHDN and CDR2 is FVKESK. Trimming removed 7 bases at V and 1 base at J, with 17 bases between. The DNA for the CDR3 is TGTGCCAGCAATCCTCACGGGAGCCTATCCTACAATGAGCAGTTCTTC. Its protein is CASNPHGSLSYNEQFF.

This clonotype appeared once. The rearrangement joins TRBV10-3 to TRBJ2-7, with a tentative D call TRBD1 (5 bases). The CDR3 extends over 15 amino acids. The germline V and J ends were trimmed by 3 bases and 7 bases, with 19 bases remaining between them. Germline values: CDR1 ENHRY, CDR2 SYGVKD. CDR3 amino acids: CAISESLGAYNEQYF. The CDR3 DNA follows: TGTGCCATCAGTGAAAGTCTAGGGGCCTACAATGAGCAGTACTTC.

This clonotype turned up a few times. The chain combines TRBV2 with TRBJ1-1, with D possibly being TRBD1 (6 bases). The germline V gene has CDR1 SNHLY and CDR2 FYNNEI. The CDR3 covers 13 residues. Trimming cost V 7 bases and J 2 bases, with 11 bases left between them. The DNA for the CDR3 is TGTGCCAGCATGAAGGGGGTTAACACTGAAGCTTTCTTT. Translation gives CASMKGVNTEAFF.

The genes are TRBV6-2 or TRBV6-3 and TRBJ2-1; the D is unclear. The CDR3 contains 15 residues. V was clipped by 8 bases and J by 10 bases, with 24 bases between them. From germline, CDR1 is MNHEY and CDR2 SVGEGT. CDR3 nucleotide sequence: TGTGCCAGCGGGTCCGGTGGGCGCGGATCCTACGAGCAGTTCTTC. Amino acids: CASGSGGRGSYEQFF.

The J gene is TRBJ2-3, the V gene TRBV7-2, with 7 positions matching TRBD2. V lost 4 bases, J lost 6 bases, and 13 bases stayed unmatched. Looked up from germline, CDR1 is SGHTA and CDR2 is FQGNSA. The CDR3 runs 16 residues. The chain's CDR3 is CASSSFSREPSDTQYF. DNA for the CDR3: TGTGCCAGCAGCTCCTTCTCGCGGGAGCCATCGGATACGCAGTATTTT.

The gene calls are TRBV20-1 and TRBJ2-7; D is ambiguous. This CDR3 is 13 amino acids long. CDR1 and CDR2 from the germline V gene are DFQATT and SNEGSKA (reference sequence). V lost 3 bases to trimming and J lost 3 bases, with 12 bases between them. The CDR3 here is CSARIDTNYEQYF. The CDR3 DNA is TGCAGTGCTAGGATTGACACCAACTACGAGCAGTACTTC.

This clonotype was detected a few times. The CDR3 loop reads CASSQTSSGANVLTF. The CDR3 DNA reads TGTGCCAGCAGTCAAACCTCCTCTGGGGCCAACGTCCTGACTTTC. The V call is TRBV28, the J call TRBJ2-6; no definite D call. V lost 5 bases, J lost 0 bases, and 8 bases lay in between. Germline values: CDR1 MDHEN, CDR2 SYDVKM. The CDR3 has 15 residues.

This sequence joins TRBV2 and TRBJ1-5; D remains ambiguous. The CDR3 runs 14 residues. Trimming left V 8 bases short and J 2 bases short, with 13 bases between. Germline V gene sequence: CDR1 SNHLY, CDR2 FYNNEI. CDR3 DNA sequence: TGTGCCAGCTCGAATGGAGGAGGCAATCAGCCCCAGCATTTT. This sequence encodes CASSNGGGNQPQHF.

This clonotype turned up a few times. J is TRBJ2-3 and V is TRBV5-1; 12 positions match TRBD2. V dropped 4 bases and J dropped 6; count of bases not matched to a gene: 6. The CDR3 has 15 amino acids. The germline V gene encodes CDR1 SGHRS and CDR2 YFSETQ. The CDR3 protein is CASSPGLAGSDTQYF. DNA for the CDR3: TGCGCCAGCAGCCCGGGACTAGCGGGCTCTGATACGCAGTATTTT.

In its sample, this clonotype was seen a few times. The chain couples TRBV7-9 to TRBJ2-7; D assignment may be TRBD1 or TRBD2 (5 bases each). Trimming stripped 7 bases from V and 0 bases from J, with 16 bases between. Germline values: CDR1 SEHNR, CDR2 FQNEAQ (reference sequence). This CDR3 spans 15 amino acids. The DNA of the CDR3 is TGTGCCAGCAACCGTCGGGACGGCAGCTCCTACGAGCAGTACTTC. This sequence encodes CASNRRDGSSYEQYF. The full variable domain, completed using reference TRBV7-9 and TRBJ2-7, is DTGVSQNPRHKITKRGQNVTFRCDPISEHNRLYWYRQTLGQGPEFLTYFQNEAQLEKSRLLSDRFSAERPKGSFSTLEIQRTEQGDSAMYLCASNRRDGSSYEQYFGPGTRLTVT.

The chain couples TRBV5-1 to TRBJ2-3, with TRBD2 matching 10 bases. This CDR3 contains 17 residues. Per the germline V gene, CDR1 is SGHRS and CDR2 is YFSETQ. Losses at the gene ends were 4 bases for V and 6 bases for J; bases not matched to a gene: 14. CDR3 protein: CASSPLSSGSSPDTQYF. CDR3 bases: TGCGCCAGCAGCCCCCTCTCTAGCGGGAGTTCTCCGGATACGCAGTATTTT.

This clonotype was seen only a few times. The chain is built from TRBV20-1 and TRBJ2-5; D assignment may be TRBD1 or TRBD2 (6 bases each). CDR1 is DFQATT and CDR2 is SNEGSKA in the germline V gene (reference sequence). This CDR3 comprises 16 residues. Trimming pared 6 bases from V and 5 bases from J, leaving 25 bases between. The CDR3 DNA reads TGCAGTGCGATACCGGGACATACCCCAGGAGGGGAGACCCAGTACTTC. Residues: CSAIPGHTPGGETQYF.

This clonotype occurred a few times. This chain connects TRBV7-2 to TRBJ2-7; D remains ambiguous. This CDR3 comprises 12 residues. V dropped 5 bases and J dropped 6 bases, with 11 bases sitting between them. Germline V gives CDR1 SGHTA, CDR2 FQGNSA. CDR3 sequence: CASSPTNGEQYF. Here the CDR3 DNA reads TGTGCCAGCAGCCCCACAAACGGCGAGCAGTACTTC.

This chain links TRBV20-1 with TRBJ1-2; 7 positions agree with TRBD1. Germline CDR1 is DFQATT and CDR2 is SNEGSKA (reference sequence). V dropped 6 bases and J dropped 2; count of bases not matched to a gene: 6. CDR3 length equals 13 residues. The CDR3 spells CSALADRNYGYTF. The DNA for the CDR3 is TGCAGTGCGCTAGCGGACAGGAACTATGGCTACACCTTC.

V usage is TRBV28 and J usage is TRBJ1-6; 8 nucleotides line up with TRBD1. V trimming: 4 bases; J trimming: 9 bases; junction bases outside the gene matches: 11. Per germline, CDR1 MDHEN and CDR2 SYDVKM. There are 16 residues in the CDR3. The CDR3 DNA is TGTGCCAGCAGTTCCGCCCGGACAGGGCGCGGTTCACCCCTCCACTTT. Protein sequence: CASSSARTGRGSPLHF.

The chain carries TRBV28 and TRBJ2-7; D may correspond to TRBD1 or TRBD2 (5 bases each). The germline V gene has CDR1 MDHEN and CDR2 SYDVKM. V was cut by 4 bases and J by 2 bases, with 15 bases left in between. The CDR3 has 15 residues. The CDR3 DNA reads as TGTGCCAGCAGTTCAAGCCGGGACCCACCCTACGAGCAGTACTTC. Translated: CASSSSRDPPYEQYF.

CDR3 nucleotides: TGTGCCAGCAGTACCCACACCTCAGGAGGCTCGAATCAGCCCCAGCATTTT. This translates into CASSTHTSGGSNQPQHF. J is TRBJ1-5 and V is TRBV6-2 or TRBV6-3, with D hard to call. V was trimmed by 5 bases and J by 4 bases, leaving 21 bases between them. CDR3 length: 17 residues. Germline values: CDR1 MNHEY, CDR2 SVGEGT.

J is TRBJ2-7 and V is TRBV6-2 or TRBV6-3; D not resolved. Germline values: CDR1 MNHEY, CDR2 SVGEGT. Trimming removed 2 bases at V and 0 bases at J, with 14 bases between. CDR3 size: 16 residues. The CDR3 bases are TGTGCCAGCAGTTACCCCCTCGTCCTGAGCTCCTACGAGCAGTACTTC. Translated: CASSYPLVLSSYEQYF.

J is TRBJ1-4 and V is TRBV20-1; 9 nucleotides align to TRBD1. Germline CDR1 DFQATT, CDR2 SNEGSKA (reference sequence). The CDR3 extends over 15 amino acids. With 3 bases clipped from V and 2 bases from J, the junction kept 4 bases outside the gene matches. The CDR3 DNA sequence: TGCAGTGCTAGGGACAGGGGACTGACTAATGAAAAACTGTTTTTT. Translation gives CSARDRGLTNEKLFF.

This clonotype has only a few counts. The chain combines TRBV28 with TRBJ1-2; a weak D match, TRBD1 (6 bases). The CDR3 runs to 14 residues. Germline CDR1 MDHEN, CDR2 SYDVKM. The ends were cut back, 6 bases at V and 4 bases at J, with 15 bases in the middle. CDR3 region: CASRRTGRGYGYTF. CDR3 coding DNA: TGTGCCAGCAGGAGAACAGGGAGGGGCTATGGCTACACCTTC.

This clonotype was picked up a small number of times. The V and J genes are TRBV12-3 or TRBV12-4 and TRBJ2-1; 10 bases match TRBD2. The CDR3 covers 13 residues. The V and J ends lost 5 bases and 10 bases, in that order; junction bases with no gene match: 5. CDR3 in amino acids: CASSLGLAAEQFF. The CDR3 region has the DNA TGTGCCAGCAGTCTCGGACTAGCGGCCGAGCAGTTCTTC.

This chain connects TRBV30 to TRBJ1-5; possible D gene TRBD1, 6 bases. Germline V gives CDR1 GTSNPN, CDR2 SVGIG (reference sequence). Trimming cost V 2 bases and J 9 bases, with 20 bases left between them. The CDR3 is 15 amino acids. The CDR3 loop is CAWSKGGDQQRPQHF. As DNA, the CDR3 is TGTGCCTGGAGTAAGGGGGGCGATCAACAACGGCCCCAGCATTTT.

This sequence joins TRBV24-1 and TRBJ2-5; D may be TRBD2 (6 bases). Germline V lookup: CDR1 KGHDR, CDR2 SFDVKD. The CDR3 consists of 13 residues. V was shortened by 3 bases and J by 9 bases, with 13 bases between the two germline ends. The CDR3 sequence is CATSDTVPGAQYF. The DNA for the CDR3 is TGTGCCACCAGTGATACAGTCCCGGGGGCCCAGTACTTC.

The rearrangement links TRBV3-1 to TRBJ1-5; a possible D gene is TRBD1 (6 bases). This CDR3 contains 17 residues. Germline V CDR1 and CDR2: LGHDT, YNNKEL (reference sequence). V dropped 1 base and J dropped 7 bases, with 20 bases sitting between them. In nucleotides, the CDR3 is TGTGCCAGCAGCCAAGGGTCCCCCCAGGGAGGGGGACAGCCCCAGCATTTT. It translates to CASSQGSPQGGGQPQHF. The full variable domain, its missing parts supplied by reference TRBV3-1 and TRBJ1-5, is DTAVSQTPKYLVTQMGNDKSIKCEQNLGHDTMYWYKQDSKKFLKIMFSYNNKELIINETVPNRFSPKSPDKAHLNLHINSLELGDSAVYFCASSQGSPQGGGQPQHFGDGTRLSIL.

The rearrangement uses TRBV6-1 and TRBJ2-7, with D tentatively TRBD2 (5 bases). Per the germline V gene, CDR1 is MNHNS and CDR2 is SASEGT. The CDR3 sequence is 13 residues long. The germline V and J ends were trimmed by 7 bases and 1 base, with 11 bases remaining between them. Here the CDR3 reads CASNRTPSYEQYF. The DNA for the CDR3 is TGTGCCAGCAACCGGACTCCTTCCTACGAGCAGTACTTC.

The chain joins TRBV6-6 to TRBJ2-7; no reliable D call. This CDR3 contains 13 residues. Looked up from germline, CDR1 is MNHNY and CDR2 is SVGAGI (reference sequence). The germline V and J ends were trimmed by 7 bases and 2 bases, with 12 bases remaining between them. CDR3 DNA sequence: TGTGCCAGCACTTTCGGGCCTCCCTACGAGCAGTACTTC. Amino acids: CASTFGPPYEQYF.